Each of the 18 T cell receptor beta chains below was sequenced from the same sample in a study of blood T cell repertoires in COVID-19. Method: immunoSEQ multiplex PCR; TCRdb's copy keeps in-frame clones and lacks some. The table shows about 150,000 clones, with 80% to 85% occurring only once. Sample: PBMCs or T cells enriched from blood (not recorded which). These receptors were collected from a woman aged 45-60 years who had recovered from COVID-19.

The rearrangement links TRBV5-1 to TRBJ1-3, with 8 nucleotides matching TRBD1. Germline assignment: CDR1 SGHRS and CDR2 YFSETQ. Germline trimming cut 4 bases from V and 0 bases from J; bases unmatched to any gene: 12. This CDR3 is built from 18 residues. The CDR3 DNA reads TGCGCCAGCAGCCCCGGACAGGGTGTAGGAGTCTCTGGAAACACCATATATTTT. Its protein is CASSPGQGVGVSGNTIYF.

This CDR3 is CASSTWTENTEAFF. For the CDR3, the DNA is TGTGCCAGTAGTACTTGGACAGAGAACACTGAAGCTTTCTTT. The chain has TRBV19 and TRBJ1-1; weak D call: TRBD1 (6 bases). This CDR3 contains 14 residues. V gave up 4 bases and J gave up 1 base, with 10 bases separating them. Germline V lookup: CDR1 LNHDA, CDR2 SQIVND (reference sequence).

V and J are TRBV7-8 and TRBJ1-1; D unresolved. This CDR3 spans 12 amino acids. Germline lookup yields CDR1 SGHVS and CDR2 FQNEAQ. V was trimmed by 5 bases and J by 9 bases, leaving 13 bases between them. CDR3 in amino acids: CASSPGGNKAFF. In DNA form, the CDR3 reads TGTGCCAGCAGCCCGGGAGGCAATAAAGCTTTCTTT.

The chain links TRBV5-6 to TRBJ1-2; D possibly corresponds to TRBD1 (6 bases). The CDR3 runs 17 residues. In germline, CDR1 is SGHDT, CDR2 YYEEEE. V lost 6 bases, J lost 5 bases, and 26 bases lay in between. The CDR3 DNA follows: TGTGCCAGCAACTTCATCGGGACAAACAATGAAAGATATGGCTACACCTTC. This codes for CASNFIGTNNERYGYTF.

The V call is TRBV6-5, the J call TRBJ1-2; D gene uncertain. The germline V and J ends were trimmed by 8 bases and 3 bases, with 13 bases remaining between them. The CDR3 covers 13 residues. Germline-derived CDR1 and CDR2 are MNHEY and SVGAGI. The CDR3 loop reads CASVWEGYYGYTF. CDR3 DNA sequence: TGTGCCAGCGTGTGGGAGGGTTACTATGGCTACACCTTC.

This rearrangement joins TRBV29-1 to TRBJ2-3; D might be TRBD1 (5 bases). The germline V and J ends were trimmed by 3 bases and 2 bases, with 6 bases remaining between them. The V gene's germline CDR1 is SQVTM and CDR2 ANQGSEA. This CDR3 has 12 amino acids. The CDR3: CSVDRVTDTQYF. In DNA form, the CDR3 reads TGCAGCGTTGACAGGGTCACAGATACGCAGTATTTT.

Only a few counts were recorded for this clone. The chain has TRBV2 and TRBJ1-5; D remains unclear. Germline CDR1 reads SNHLY; CDR2 reads FYNNEI. V was pared by 6 bases and J by 4 bases, with 10 bases between. This CDR3 spans 13 amino acids. Written as DNA, the CDR3 is TGTGCCAGCAGGGCGGAGAGGAATCAGCCCCAGCATTTT. Translating gives CASRAERNQPQHF.

The rearrangement joins TRBV7-6 to TRBJ2-3; no reliable D call. The CDR3 is 15 residues long. The germline CDR1 and CDR2 sequences are SGHVS and FNYEAQ. Trimming cost V 1 base and J 0 bases, with 8 bases left between them. CDR3 nucleotides: TGTGCCAGCAGCTTAGGGCCTGAAAGCACAGATACGCAGTATTTT. It translates to CASSLGPESTDTQYF.

The rearrangement links TRBV7-2 to TRBJ2-2, with TRBD2 identical over 11 bases. CDR1 is SGHTA and CDR2 is FQGNSA in the germline V gene. J was trimmed by 1 base and V by 7 bases; bases with no gene match: 2. There are 15 residues in the CDR3. The DNA of the CDR3 is TGTGCCAGCATACTAGCGGGGGTGAACACCGGGGAGCTGTTTTTT. It encodes CASILAGVNTGELFF.

The rearrangement joins TRBV19 to TRBJ1-2; D gene uncertain. The CDR3 is 14 residues long. Germline CDR1 is LNHDA and CDR2 is SQIVND (reference sequence). Trimming took off 2 bases at V and 0 bases at J, with 7 bases between the two ends. The CDR3 loop reads CASSIRSSNYGYTF. The CDR3 nucleotides are TGTGCCAGTAGTATACGCAGTTCTAACTATGGCTACACCTTC.

For this clone: Distinct nucleotide sequences in the sample also encode this CDR3. The chain employs TRBV6-5 and TRBJ2-1; TRBD2 matches 8 bases. V shed 7 bases, J shed 4 bases, and the junction held 9 bases outside the gene matches. Germline V lookup: CDR1 MNHEY, CDR2 SVGAGI. The CDR3 is made up of 15 amino acids. The CDR3 is CASTLAGGSYNEQFF. CDR3 DNA sequence: TGTGCCAGCACTCTCGCGGGAGGTTCATACAATGAGCAGTTCTTC.

The chain joins TRBV7-2 to TRBJ1-1; possibly TRBD1 for D (5 bases). The CDR3 loop spans 14 amino acids. Germline V gives CDR1 SGHTA, CDR2 FQGNSA. V lost 5 bases to trimming and J lost 5 bases, with 15 bases between them. This CDR3 is CASSPGLQGTEAFF. Here the CDR3 DNA reads TGTGCCAGCAGCCCAGGGCTTCAGGGTACTGAAGCTTTCTTT.

Here the CDR3 reads CASSLTGSRTDTQYF. The DNA of the CDR3 is TGTGCCAGCAGTCTCACGGGTTCCCGCACAGATACGCAGTATTTT. The chain uses TRBV6-5 and TRBJ2-3; D is ambiguous. This CDR3 region has 15 residues. Deletions cut 5 bases from V and 1 base from J, with 13 bases between. Germline loops: CDR1 MNHEY, CDR2 SVGAGI.

The chain is built from TRBV3-1 (or the pseudogene TRBV3-2) and TRBJ2-1, with 8 bases lining up with TRBD2. Per germline, CDR1 LGHDT and CDR2 YNNKEL (reference sequence). The CDR3 consists of 17 residues. V shed 1 base, J shed 4 bases, and the junction held 9 bases outside the gene matches. The CDR3 region is CASSQVGLAGSYNEQFF. DNA for the CDR3: TGTGCCAGCAGCCAAGTTGGCCTAGCGGGTTCTTACAATGAGCAGTTCTTC.

The rearrangement uses TRBV27 and TRBJ2-7; 11 nucleotides match TRBD2. V shed 8 bases, J shed 1 base, and the junction held 4 bases outside the gene matches. The CDR3 consists of 14 residues. Per germline, CDR1 MNHEY and CDR2 SMNVEV (reference sequence). In nucleotides, the CDR3 is TGTGCCAGCTCCCGACTAGCGGGATCCTACGAGCAGTACTTC. It translates to CASSRLAGSYEQYF.

This clone was observed a few times. The rearrangement uses TRBV11-1 and TRBJ2-3; TRBD2 agrees at 9 bases. Per germline, CDR1 SGHAT and CDR2 FQDESV (reference sequence). CDR3 length: 14 amino acids. After removal of 8 bases from V and 4 bases from J, the junction contained 7 bases not matched to a gene. The CDR3 protein is CASRAGGPADTQYF. CDR3 DNA: TGTGCCAGCCGGGCGGGGGGGCCTGCAGATACGCAGTATTTT.

The V call is TRBV7-9, the J call TRBJ1-1; perhaps TRBD1 as D (5 bases). CDR1 SEHNR and CDR2 FQNEAQ come from the germline V gene (reference sequence). V shed 4 bases and J shed 3 bases, with 12 bases lying between them. CDR3 size: 14 residues. In nucleotides, the CDR3 is TGTGCCAGCAGCTGGGGGGAATGGGACACTGAAGCTTTCTTT. Its protein is CASSWGEWDTEAFF.

In its sample, this clone was seen a few times. V usage is TRBV28 and J usage is TRBJ2-1; 8 bases match TRBD2. Germline values: CDR1 MDHEN, CDR2 SYDVKM. The ends lost 7 bases at V and 8 bases at J; junction bases unmatched: 19. This CDR3 contains 17 residues. CDR3 residues: CASTTPLSGSIGDEQFF. The DNA of the CDR3 is TGTGCCAGCACCACCCCCTTGAGCGGGAGCATTGGCGATGAGCAGTTCTTC. The variable domain in full, with the rest retrieved from reference TRBV28 and TRBJ2-1, is DVKVTQSSRYLVKRTGEKVFLECVQDMDHENMFWYRQDPGLGLRLIYFSYDVKMKEKGDIPEGYSVSREKKERFSLILESASTNQTSMYLCASTTPLSGSIGDEQFFGPGTRLTVL.